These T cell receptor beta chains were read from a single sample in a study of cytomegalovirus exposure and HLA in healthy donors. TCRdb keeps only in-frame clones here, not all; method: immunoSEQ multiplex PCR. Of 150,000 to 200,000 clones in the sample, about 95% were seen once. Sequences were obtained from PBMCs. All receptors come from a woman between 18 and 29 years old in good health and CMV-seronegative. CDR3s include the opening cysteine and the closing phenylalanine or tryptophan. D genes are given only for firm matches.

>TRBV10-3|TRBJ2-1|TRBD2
TGTGCCATTGGACTAGCGGGGAACTCCTACAATGAGCAGTTCTTC
CAIGLAGNSYNEQFF
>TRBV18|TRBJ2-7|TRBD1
TGTGCCAGCTCACCGGGCTCCGGGACAGGGGACTTC
CASSPGSGTGDF
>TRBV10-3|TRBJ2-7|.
TGTGCCATCAGTGACCCCGGGCGCGGGGCCTACGAGCAGTACTTC
CAISDPGRGAYEQYF
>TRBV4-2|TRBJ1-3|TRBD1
TGTGCCAGCAGCCACCCCGGAGAAGGGGGCCAATCTGGAAACACCATATATTTT
CASSHPGEGGQSGNTIYF
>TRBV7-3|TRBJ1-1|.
TGTGCCAGCATCACCGGGACAAAGAACACTGAAGCTTTCTTT
CASITGTKNTEAFF
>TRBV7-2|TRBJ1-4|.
TGTGCCAGCAGCTTAACCCCGACACTTGAAAAACTGTTTTTT
CASSLTPTLEKLFF
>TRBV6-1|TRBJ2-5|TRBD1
TGTGCCAGCAGTGGACAGGGTGTAGAGACCCAGTACTTC
CASSGQGVETQYF
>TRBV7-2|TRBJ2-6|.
TGTGCCAGCAGCCTACTACACTCTGGGGCCAACGTCCTGACTTTC
CASSLLHSGANVLTF
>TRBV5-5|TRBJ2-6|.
TGTGCCAGCAGCTTGGAAGTGAGCTCTGGGGCCAACGTCCTGACTTTC
CASSLEVSSGANVLTF
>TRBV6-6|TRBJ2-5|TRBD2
TGTGCCAGCAAAAATTCGGGACTAGCGAAACAAGAGACCCAGTACTTC
CASKNSGLAKQETQYF